These 27 T cell receptor beta chains originate from one sample sequenced in a study of T cell responses to AZD1222 COVID-19 vaccine. The repertoire was sequenced with immunoSEQ multiplex PCR; TCRdb's copy has only in-frame clones and lacks some. The data hold approximately 80,000 clones, with 80% to 90% observed a single time. This sample comprised peripheral blood, obtained 28 days after the second AZD1222 dose. The receptors here all came from an adult who received the AZD1222 COVID-19 vaccine.

V is TRBV5-1 and J is TRBJ2-5; D is undetermined. Per germline, CDR1 SGHRS and CDR2 YFSETQ. The V gene lost 4 bases and the J gene lost 1 base, with 11 bases spanning the gap. The CDR3 extends over 14 amino acids. CDR3 protein: CASSVDLSQETQYF. The CDR3 DNA reads TGCGCCAGCAGCGTGGACCTATCCCAAGAGACCCAGTACTTC.

This clone was observed once. The chain uses TRBV11-2 and TRBJ1-5, with D uncertain. The V gene's germline CDR1 is SGHAT and CDR2 FQNNGV. V was clipped by 0 bases and J by 9 bases, with 9 bases between them. The CDR3 is 13 amino acids. The CDR3 DNA is TGTGCCAGCAGCTTAGATGTGACCGGGCCCCAGCATTTT. Its protein is CASSLDVTGPQHF.

Only one count was recorded for this clone. The V call is TRBV10-3, the J call TRBJ2-7; TRBD1 matches at 10 bases. J gave up 0 bases and V 3 bases, and 2 bases lay outside the gene matches. The CDR3 contains 15 residues. In germline, CDR1 is ENHRY, CDR2 SYGVKD. The CDR3 region is CAISDDRGLSYEQYF. The CDR3, as DNA: TGTGCCATCAGTGACGACAGGGGGCTCTCCTACGAGCAGTACTTC.

The chain uses TRBV7-3 and TRBJ1-4; D uncertain. V lost 1 base and J 6 bases, leaving 12 bases between the germline ends. CDR1 SGHTA and CDR2 FQGTGA come from the germline V gene. The CDR3 contains 15 residues. The CDR3 nucleotides are TGTGCCAGCAGCTTAAACGGGTTCGACGATGAAAAACTGTTTTTT. Amino acid sequence: CASSLNGFDDEKLFF. Variable domain in full (rest from reference TRBV7-3 and TRBJ1-4): GAGVSQTPSNKVTEKGKYVELRCDPISGHTALYWYRQSLGQGPEFLIYFQGTGAADDSGLPNDRFFAVRPEGSVSTLKIQRTERGDSAVYLCASSLNGFDDEKLFFGSGTQLSVL.

This clone was picked up one time. The gene calls are TRBV28 and TRBJ2-7; D might be TRBD1 (5 bases). Per the germline V gene, CDR1 is MDHEN and CDR2 is SYDVKM. This CDR3 region has 15 residues. Trimming removed 6 bases from V and 5 bases from J, with 20 bases in between. DNA of the CDR3: TGTGCCAGCAGCCACCCCAGGCCAGGGATAAACGAGCAGTACTTC. Translation: CASSHPRPGINEQYF.

The V call is TRBV7-2, the J call TRBJ1-6, with unresolved D. The CDR3 is made up of 15 amino acids. Germline loops: CDR1 SGHTA, CDR2 FQGNSA. V was clipped by 5 bases and J by 4 bases, with 12 bases between them. CDR3 DNA: TGTGCCAGCAGCCCCGTTGGAGGGTATAATTCACCCCTCCACTTT. Its translation: CASSPVGGYNSPLHF.

The CDR3 reads CASSLEASGRAETQYF. Written as DNA, the CDR3 is TGTGCCAGCAGCTTAGAAGCGTCAGGTCGAGCAGAGACCCAGTACTTC. This rearrangement joins TRBV7-9 to TRBJ2-5; no firm D call. Germline V CDR1 and CDR2: SEHNR, FQNEAQ (reference sequence). Trimming took 1 base from V and 4 from J, leaving 16 bases between them. The CDR3 runs 16 residues.

In its sample, this clone was seen once. The chain carries TRBV5-6 and TRBJ2-7; 7 bases map to TRBD1. CDR3 length: 15 residues. Trimming took 1 base from V and 0 from J; bases not matched to a gene: 4. Germline CDR1 is SGHDT and CDR2 is YYEEEE. The CDR3 loop reads CASSLRTGVSYEQYF. The CDR3, as DNA: TGTGCCAGCAGCTTGAGAACAGGGGTCTCCTACGAGCAGTACTTC.

The chain has TRBV2 and TRBJ1-2; TRBD1 agrees at 12 bases. Germline V gene lookup returns CDR1 SNHLY and CDR2 FYNNEI. V lost 0 bases, J lost 8 bases, and 10 bases stayed unmatched. This CDR3 has 17 amino acids. The CDR3 region has the DNA TGTGCCAGCAGTGAAGCGGGGACAGGGGGCGTGCTGAGGGGCTACACCTTC. This sequence encodes CASSEAGTGGVLRGYTF.

A note on this clone: Different DNA sequences within this sample yield the same CDR3. V is TRBV7-2 and J is TRBJ1-5, with D unresolved. Germline CDR1 and CDR2: SGHTA and FQGNSA. V was clipped by 1 base and J by 4 bases, with 5 bases between them. This CDR3 has 13 residues. The DNA for the CDR3 is TGTGCCAGCAGCTTAGACTTAAATCAGCCCCAGCATTTT. It codes for CASSLDLNQPQHF.

This chain joins TRBV2 and TRBJ1-1; D ambiguous. Germline lookup yields CDR1 SNHLY and CDR2 FYNNEI. The CDR3 totals 13 residues. V was shortened by 1 base and J by 6 bases, with 9 bases between the two germline ends. The chain's CDR3 is CASSEVVMAEAFF. The CDR3 DNA reads TGTGCCAGCAGTGAAGTGGTCATGGCTGAAGCTTTCTTT.

The rearrangement links TRBV6-5 to TRBJ1-1; a weak D match, TRBD1 (6 bases). Germline V gene lookup returns CDR1 MNHEY and CDR2 SVGAGI. The CDR3 is made up of 12 amino acids. The ends were cut back, 5 bases at V and 6 bases at J, with 10 bases in the middle. CDR3 amino acids: CASSTGLSEAFF. Written as DNA, the CDR3 is TGTGCCAGCAGTACAGGGTTGTCTGAAGCTTTCTTT.

The rearrangement joins TRBV7-8 to TRBJ1-1; D not certain. V lost 0 bases and J lost 1, with 6 bases in between. Germline CDR1 reads SGHVS; CDR2 reads FQNEAQ. The CDR3 is made up of 14 amino acids. The DNA for the CDR3 is TGTGCCAGCAGCTTAGCGGCAGGGAACACTGAAGCTTTCTTT. The encoded protein is CASSLAAGNTEAFF.

This clone occurred once. The rearrangement links TRBV18 to TRBJ2-2; D unresolved. The CDR3 has 13 amino acids. Germline assignment: CDR1 KGHSH and CDR2 LQKENI. V gave up 3 bases and J gave up 1 base, with 3 bases separating them. The CDR3 DNA follows: TGTGCCAGCTCACCCGGGAACACCGGGGAGCTGTTTTTT. Protein: CASSPGNTGELFF.

The chain has TRBV24-1 and TRBJ2-3, with a tentative D call TRBD1 (5 bases). The length of the CDR3 is 12 residues. Germline V gene lookup returns CDR1 KGHDR and CDR2 SFDVKD. The ends were cut back, 8 bases at V and 2 bases at J, with 7 bases in the middle. The CDR3 loop is CATKGPTDTQYF. In DNA, the CDR3 is TGTGCCACCAAGGGGCCCACAGATACGCAGTATTTT.

This chain uses TRBV6-5 with TRBJ1-6; TRBD1 is a possible D gene (5 bases). Trimming left V 2 bases short and J 7 bases short, with 9 bases between. The CDR3 totals 14 residues. Germline V gene sequence: CDR1 MNHEY, CDR2 SVGAGI. In DNA form, the CDR3 reads TGTGCCAGCAGTTACAGGCAGGGAAATTCACCCCTCCACTTT. It encodes CASSYRQGNSPLHF.

This clone was found a few times. This chain links TRBV21-1 with TRBJ2-5; TRBD2 is the table's D call and was not checked against the DNA. TRBV21-1 is given as a pseudogene. CDR3 size: 18 residues. For the CDR3, the DNA is TGTGCCAGCAGCAACCGCTTAACCGCACTAGCGGGGGAAGAGACCCAGTACTTC. It translates to CASSNRLTALAGEETQYF.

The chain is built from TRBV19 and TRBJ1-5, with D uncertain. Per germline, CDR1 LNHDA and CDR2 SQIVND (reference sequence). This CDR3 has 19 residues. V was pared by 4 bases and J by 0 bases, with 22 bases between. DNA for the CDR3: TGTGCCAGTAGTAGACCCGGCGCAGGCCGGGATTATAGCAATCAGCCCCAGCATTTT. Protein sequence: CASSRPGAGRDYSNQPQHF.

The chain carries TRBV2 and TRBJ2-7; D not resolved. Trimming took off 4 bases at V and 6 bases at J, with 7 bases between the two ends. CDR1 and CDR2 (germline): SNHLY, FYNNEI. The CDR3 spans 11 residues. The CDR3 sequence: CASSVAGEQYF. The CDR3 DNA follows: TGTGCCAGCAGTGTGGCAGGCGAGCAGTACTTC.

This rearrangement joins TRBV29-1 to TRBJ1-2; D is ambiguous. Germline values: CDR1 SQVTM, CDR2 ANQGSEA. The CDR3 loop spans 15 amino acids. V was trimmed by 5 bases and J by 2 bases, leaving 18 bases between them. The CDR3 spells CSVSGEVRSNYGYTF. The DNA for the CDR3 is TGCAGCGTTTCCGGGGAAGTCAGATCGAACTATGGCTACACCTTC.

V and J are TRBV29-1 and TRBJ2-5; TRBD1 agrees at 7 bases. Germline lookup yields CDR1 SQVTM and CDR2 ANQGSEA. This CDR3 spans 12 amino acids. J was trimmed by 5 bases and V by 7 bases; bases with no gene match: 7. The CDR3 protein is CSGDRAGETQYF. The CDR3, as DNA: TGCAGCGGTGACAGGGCCGGGGAGACCCAGTACTTC. Full variable domain (missing parts from reference TRBV29-1 and TRBJ2-5): SAVISQKPSRDICQRGTSLTIQCQVDSQVTMMFWYRQQPGQSLTLIATANQGSEATYESGFVIDKFPISRPNLTFSTLTVSNMSPEDSSIYLCSGDRAGETQYFGPGTRLLVL.

In DNA, the CDR3 is TGCGCCAGCAGCCAAGTCCAGGGGGCCTACACTGAAGCTTTCTTT. Translated, it gives CASSQVQGAYTEAFF. The chain links TRBV4-1 to TRBJ1-1, with 8 positions matching TRBD1. Germline trimming cut 1 base from V and 3 bases from J; bases unmatched to any gene: 4. The CDR3 contains 15 residues. Germline assignment: CDR1 MGHRA and CDR2 YSYEKL.

The V gene is TRBV21-1, the J gene TRBJ2-2; the table's TRBD1 call for D was not verified on the DNA. TRBV21-1 is deemed a pseudogene. The CDR3 is 15 amino acids. CDR3 coding DNA: TGTGCCAGCAGCAAAGCGGGACACGGCACCGGGGAGCTGTTTTTT. The encoded protein is CASSKAGHGTGELFF.

The rearrangement joins TRBV5-4 to TRBJ2-7, with D tentatively TRBD1 or TRBD2 (6 bases each). V dropped 2 bases and J dropped 3 bases, with 12 bases sitting between them. In germline, CDR1 is SGHNT, CDR2 YYREEE (reference sequence). The CDR3 has 14 residues. The chain's CDR3 is CASSFRGPDYEQYF. The CDR3 coding sequence is TGTGCCAGCAGCTTCCGGGGGCCGGACTACGAGCAGTACTTC.

CDR3 amino acids: CASRSTGYTEAFF. Written as DNA, the CDR3 is TGTGCCAGCAGATCGACAGGGTACACTGAAGCTTTCTTT. The rearrangement links TRBV2 to TRBJ1-1, with 7 nucleotides matching TRBD1. Per germline, CDR1 SNHLY and CDR2 FYNNEI. CDR3 length equals 13 residues. The V segment lost 6 bases and the J segment 3 bases; nucleotides outside the gene matches: 4.

The chain combines TRBV19 with TRBJ2-7; 7 positions match TRBD1. J gave up 3 bases and V 5 bases, and 4 bases lay outside the gene matches. The germline V gene has CDR1 LNHDA and CDR2 SQIVND (reference sequence). The CDR3 totals 13 residues. The CDR3 spells CASSPGQDYEQYF. The CDR3 coding sequence is TGTGCCAGTAGTCCAGGACAGGACTACGAGCAGTACTTC.

The chain employs TRBV4-2 and TRBJ1-3, with no clear D. CDR1 and CDR2 (germline): LGHNA, YNFKEQ. Trimming removed 2 bases from V and 2 bases from J, with 10 bases in between. The CDR3 totals 15 residues. The CDR3 spells CASSQRTGTGNTIYF. The CDR3 DNA reads as TGTGCCAGCAGCCAAAGAACGGGGACTGGAAACACCATATATTTT.